What follows are 31 T cell receptor beta chains derived from one specimen sequenced in a study of identical twins. One entry per CDR3 protein results from TCRdb running MiXCR on the 5' RACE reads. The sample holds under 900,000 distinct CDR3 sequences, about 12% seen once. The data were also submitted as part of a second study, on yellow fever vaccine responses in identical twins.

Material: PBMCs. The origin of the receptors is a woman aged 18-35 years in good health.

This clonotype appeared a few times. The V and J genes are TRBV7-3 and TRBJ2-1, with 11 bases identical to TRBD2. The ends lost 5 bases at V and 4 bases at J; junction bases unmatched: 4. Germline V lookup: CDR1 SGHTA, CDR2 FQGTGA. The CDR3 contains 15 residues. The CDR3 DNA follows: TGTGCCAGCAGCCGGAGACTAGCGGGGTACAATGAGCAGTTCTTC. As protein: CASSRRLAGYNEQFF.

This clonotype has more than one count but fewer than ten. The chain recombines TRBV12-3 or TRBV12-4 with TRBJ2-3; D may be TRBD1 (6 bases). The CDR3 is made up of 14 amino acids. Between the trimmed V and J ends, which lost 8 bases and 2 bases, there was a span of 14 bases. CDR3 sequence: CASAPRTATDTQYF. The CDR3, as DNA: TGTGCCAGCGCCCCAAGGACAGCCACAGATACGCAGTATTTT.

This clonotype was seen many times. The J gene is TRBJ1-1, the V gene TRBV5-1; D perhaps matches TRBD1 (5 bases). Trimming shortened V by 0 bases and J by 4 bases, and 10 bases separated the two germline ends. CDR3 length: 14 residues. Germline loops: CDR1 SGHRS, CDR2 YFSETQ. CDR3 loop: CASSLVQAGTEAFF. The DNA for the CDR3 is TGCGCCAGCAGCTTGGTACAGGCTGGCACTGAAGCTTTCTTT.

This clonotype was seen a few times. The genes are TRBV20-1 and TRBJ1-1; maybe TRBD1 (6 bases). CDR3 length: 15 amino acids. V dropped 0 bases and J dropped 1 base, with 12 bases sitting between them. Germline V lookup: CDR1 DFQATT, CDR2 SNEGSKA (reference sequence). The chain's CDR3 is CSAREIGGRNTEAFF. CDR3 nucleotides: TGCAGTGCTAGAGAGATCGGGGGCCGGAACACTGAAGCTTTCTTT.

The chain employs TRBV24-1 and TRBJ2-3, with D hard to call. Germline V gene lookup returns CDR1 KGHDR and CDR2 SFDVKD. The V end was cut by 1 base, the J end by 1 base, with 20 bases between. The CDR3 has 19 amino acids. CDR3 sequence: CATSDFQPTESVRTDTQYF. CDR3 nucleotide sequence: TGTGCCACCAGTGATTTCCAACCGACGGAGTCCGTGCGCACAGATACGCAGTATTTT.

This clonotype turned up a few times. DNA of the CDR3: TGCGCCAGCAGCGCGGGCCCCTTGGGGGGCACCTTTGGGTATGGCTACACCTTC. Translated: CASSAGPLGGTFGYGYTF. The genes are TRBV5-1 and TRBJ1-2; a possible D gene is TRBD1 (6 bases). Per the germline V gene, CDR1 is SGHRS and CDR2 is YFSETQ. Trimming left V 4 bases short and J 5 bases short, with 27 bases between. CDR3 length: 18 residues.

The table lists this clonotype with many counts. CDR3: CASSLHHNEKLFF. Written as DNA, the CDR3 is TGTGCCAGCAGTTTACACCATAATGAAAAACTGTTTTTT. The V gene is TRBV12-3 or TRBV12-4, the J gene TRBJ1-4; D is uncertain. Between the trimmed V and J ends, which lost 2 bases and 4 bases, there was a span of 5 bases. This CDR3 comprises 13 residues.

This clonotype was counted ten times or more. The genes are TRBV20-1 and TRBJ2-7, with no clear D. Germline V lookup: CDR1 DFQATT, CDR2 SNEGSKA (reference sequence). The ends were cut back, 0 bases at V and 6 bases at J, with 12 bases in the middle. This CDR3 spans 13 amino acids. CDR3 sequence reads: CSARDGGDSEQYF. In DNA, the CDR3 is TGCAGTGCTAGAGATGGCGGCGATTCCGAGCAGTACTTC.

This clonotype was seen many times. The rearrangement uses TRBV27 and TRBJ2-7, with 7 bases fitting TRBD2. V shed 6 bases, J shed 4 bases, and the junction held 6 bases outside the gene matches. This CDR3 has 13 amino acids. The V gene's germline CDR1 is MNHEY and CDR2 SMNVEV (reference sequence). The CDR3 nucleotides read TGTGCCAGCAGGATCCCCGGGGGGTACGAGCAGTACTTC. Protein product: CASRIPGGYEQYF.

This clonotype was seen a handful of times. V usage is TRBV2 and J usage is TRBJ2-4; TRBD2 matches 9 bases. J was trimmed by 10 bases and V by 8 bases; bases with no gene match: 6. The CDR3 is 12 amino acids. The V gene's germline CDR1 is SNHLY and CDR2 FYNNEI. The CDR3 DNA is TGTGCCAGCCGACTAGCGGAGGGAATTCAGTACTTC. Amino acids: CASRLAEGIQYF.

The chain uses TRBV20-1 and TRBJ2-3; maybe TRBD2 (6 bases). This CDR3 has 17 residues. Germline V CDR1 and CDR2: DFQATT, SNEGSKA (reference sequence). V lost 3 bases and J 1 base, leaving 20 bases between the germline ends. CDR3 in DNA: TGCAGTGCTAGTTACCCCGATAGCGGATGGGGCACAGATACGCAGTATTTT. Translated, it gives CSASYPDSGWGTDTQYF.

The chain links TRBV2 to TRBJ2-6; 9 bases fit TRBD2. The length of the CDR3 is 18 residues. The V segment lost 4 bases and the J segment 0 bases; nucleotides outside the gene matches: 7. From germline, CDR1 is SNHLY and CDR2 FYNNEI. DNA of the CDR3: TGTGCCAGCAGTGGAAAGCTAGCGGGAAGCTCTGGGGCCAACGTCCTGACTTTC. This gives the protein CASSGKLAGSSGANVLTF.

The chain links TRBV4-1 to TRBJ2-5; 8 bases match TRBD1. Trimming took 0 bases from V and 3 from J; bases not matched to a gene: 12. CDR3 size: 18 residues. CDR1 is MGHRA and CDR2 is YSYEKL in the germline V gene. Here the CDR3 reads CASSQDPSTGDVEETQYF. The CDR3, as DNA: TGCGCCAGCAGCCAAGACCCCTCGACAGGGGACGTAGAAGAGACCCAGTACTTC.

This clonotype was observed a few times. The V call is TRBV15, the J call TRBJ2-1; 8 nucleotides line up with TRBD2. After removal of 5 bases from V and 4 bases from J, the junction contained 10 bases not matched to a gene. Germline assignment: CDR1 LNHNV and CDR2 YYDKDF (reference sequence). This CDR3 has 16 residues. The CDR3 DNA follows: TGTGCCACCAGCTCCCAGCGGGAGAGGTGGTACAATGAGCAGTTCTTC. Its protein is CATSSQRERWYNEQFF.

This clonotype was observed a few times. The chain recombines TRBV20-1 with TRBJ2-1; TRBD2 aligns across 7 bases. The CDR3 has 16 amino acids. V shed 3 bases and J 3 bases; nucleotides not matched to a gene: 11. Germline V gene sequence: CDR1 DFQATT, CDR2 SNEGSKA (reference sequence). CDR3: CSASASGTGNYNEQFF. Here the CDR3 DNA reads TGCAGTGCTAGCGCCAGCGGGACGGGAAACTACAATGAGCAGTTCTTC.

To note about this clonotype: One end of the junction does not line up with germline, which may come from a read error. V is TRBV13 and J is TRBJ2-2, with D perhaps matching TRBD2 (6 bases). CDR3 length: 17 residues. Germline V gives CDR1 PRHDT, CDR2 FYEKMQ (reference sequence). In DNA, the CDR3 is TGTGCCAGCAGTACATACCGGACCCGGGGGAACGCCGGGGAGCTGTTTTTT. Translated: CASSTYRTRGNAGELFF.

The V and J genes are TRBV7-9 and TRBJ2-7, with D perhaps matching TRBD1 or TRBD2 (5 bases each). The V end was cut by 5 bases, the J end by 2 bases, with 13 bases between. Germline CDR1 is SEHNR and CDR2 is FQNEAQ (reference sequence). This CDR3 has 14 amino acids. In nucleotides, the CDR3 is TGTGCCAGCAGCCGGGACGGGACGACCTACGAGCAGTACTTC. Its protein is CASSRDGTTYEQYF.

The chain joins TRBV6-1 to TRBJ2-7; TRBD1 aligns across 7 bases. V shed 1 base, J shed 4 bases, and the junction held 7 bases outside the gene matches. Per the germline V gene, CDR1 is MNHNS and CDR2 is SASEGT. The length of the CDR3 is 15 residues. CDR3 protein: CASSEGSWGQYEQYV. DNA for the CDR3: TGTGCCAGCAGTGAAGGGAGTTGGGGACAGTACGAGCAGTACGTC.

This clonotype was seen only a few times. CDR3 residues: CASSFRRIRAGLYEQYF. The CDR3 nucleotides are TGTGCCAGCAGTTTTAGACGCATTAGAGCGGGACTCTACGAGCAGTACTTC. The gene calls are TRBV28 and TRBJ2-7; 7 nucleotides agree with TRBD2. V shed 3 bases, J shed 3 bases, and the junction held 14 bases outside the gene matches. CDR3 size: 17 residues. The germline V gene encodes CDR1 MDHEN and CDR2 SYDVKM. The complete variable domain, with remaining parts taken from reference TRBV28 and TRBJ2-7, reads DVKVTQSSRYLVKRTGEKVFLECVQDMDHENMFWYRQDPGLGLRLIYFSYDVKMKEKGDIPEGYSVSREKKERFSLILESASTNQTSMYLCASSFRRIRAGLYEQYFGPGTRLTVT.

The chain recombines TRBV27 with TRBJ2-3; the match to TRBD2 covers 9 bases. The germline V gene has CDR1 MNHEY and CDR2 SMNVEV (reference sequence). This CDR3 is built from 16 residues. The V gene end was trimmed by 5 bases and the J gene end by 5 bases; junction bases not matched to a gene: 11. As DNA, the CDR3 is TGTGCCAGCAGTCTCTTTTCGCGGGGGGGAGGAGATACGCAGTATTTT. Its protein is CASSLFSRGGGDTQYF.

CDR3 in amino acids: CAISPQSGQRKETQYF. The CDR3 DNA reads TGTGCCATCAGCCCCCAAAGCGGACAGAGAAAAGAGACCCAGTACTTC. The chain joins TRBV10-3 to TRBJ2-5, with TRBD1 as a possible D gene (6 bases). V was clipped by 6 bases and J by 3 bases, with 20 bases between them. The CDR3 spans 16 residues. From germline, CDR1 is ENHRY and CDR2 SYGVKD.

This clonotype was picked up a small number of times. V and J are TRBV3-1 and TRBJ2-2, with 13 positions matching TRBD2. The J segment lost 1 base and the V segment lost 4 bases, leaving 6 bases of the junction unmatched. Germline V gene sequence: CDR1 LGHDT, CDR2 YNNKEL (reference sequence). This CDR3 comprises 18 residues. DNA of the CDR3: TGTGCCAGCAGCCTACGGACTAGCGGGGGCCTGAACACCGGGGAGCTGTTTTTT. Protein product: CASSLRTSGGLNTGELFF. Filled out from reference TRBV3-1 and TRBJ2-2, the complete variable domain reads DTAVSQTPKYLVTQMGNDKSIKCEQNLGHDTMYWYKQDSKKFLKIMFSYNNKELIINETVPNRFSPKSPDKAHLNLHINSLELGDSAVYFCASSLRTSGGLNTGELFFGEGSRLTVL.

The V call is TRBV4-1, the J call TRBJ2-7; D uncertain. Between the trimmed V and J ends, which lost 1 base and 0 bases, there was a span of 7 bases. This CDR3 is 14 amino acids long. Germline V CDR1 and CDR2: MGHRA, YSYEKL. CDR3 in amino acids: CASSQVKDSYEQYV. For the CDR3, the DNA is TGCGCCAGCAGCCAAGTTAAAGACTCCTACGAGCAGTACGTC.

This clonotype was seen only a few times. The CDR3 region has the DNA TGTGCCAGCAGCCCCCCGGACAGGGCTAAAGAGACCCAGTACTTC. This translates into CASSPPDRAKETQYF. J is TRBJ2-5 and V is TRBV7-9; 8 bases line up with TRBD1. The germline V gene has CDR1 SEHNR and CDR2 FQNEAQ (reference sequence). The trim removed 5 bases at V and 3 bases at J, leaving 8 bases unmatched. The CDR3 length is 15 residues.

This clonotype has more than one count but fewer than ten. V usage is TRBV4-1 and J usage is TRBJ2-3, with D tentatively TRBD2 (6 bases). There are 17 residues in the CDR3. Germline CDR1 MGHRA, CDR2 YSYEKL. V was cut by 0 bases and J by 4 bases, with 17 bases left in between. The CDR3 protein is CASSQEPGTQGADTQYF. DNA of the CDR3: TGCGCCAGCAGCCAAGAACCTGGGACTCAGGGCGCAGATACGCAGTATTTT.

The gene calls are TRBV20-1 and TRBJ2-1, with TRBD2 identical over 8 bases. Unmatched junction bases numbered 15, after V lost 5 bases and J lost 0 bases. Germline V gene lookup returns CDR1 DFQATT and CDR2 SNEGSKA (reference sequence). This CDR3 contains 18 residues. CDR3 bases: TGCAGTGCTCCCCCCCCCCCTAGCGGGCTGAACTCCTACAATGAGCAGTTCTTC. Protein: CSAPPPPSGLNSYNEQFF.

This clonotype was seen a handful of times. This sequence joins TRBV11-2 and TRBJ2-3, with TRBD1 identical over 8 bases. CDR3 size: 17 residues. V was pared by 2 bases and J by 6 bases, with 13 bases of the junction left unmatched. The germline gives CDR1 SGHAT, CDR2 FQNNGV. The CDR3 DNA reads as TGTGCCAGCAGCTTAAAAAGAAGGGGACAGGTAGTCGATACGCAGTATTTT. Translated, it gives CASSLKRRGQVVDTQYF.

The sample holds a few counts of this clonotype. This sequence joins TRBV7-2 and TRBJ2-4; D not resolved. This CDR3 comprises 12 residues. CDR1 is SGHTA, CDR2 FQGNSA, per germline. V was pared by 5 bases and J by 8 bases, with 10 bases between. CDR3 coding DNA: TGTGCCAGCAGCCCTTATTGGGACATTCAGTACTTC. This sequence encodes CASSPYWDIQYF.

The J gene is TRBJ2-3, the V gene TRBV12-3 or TRBV12-4; D may correspond to TRBD1 or TRBD2 (5 bases each). Trimming removed 7 bases from V and 0 bases from J, with 17 bases in between. CDR3 length: 16 amino acids. The CDR3 nucleotides are TGTGCCAGCACCCCGCTTGGGGGATTAAGCACAGATACGCAGTATTTT. This codes for CASTPLGGLSTDTQYF.

The chain carries TRBV2 and TRBJ2-7; 7 positions agree with TRBD2. This CDR3 is built from 14 residues. After removal of 4 bases from V and 4 bases from J, the junction contained 7 bases not matched to a gene. Germline CDR1 SNHLY, CDR2 FYNNEI. This CDR3 is CASSGPGLIYEQYF. The CDR3 DNA reads TGTGCCAGCAGTGGCCCGGGACTAATTTACGAGCAGTACTTC.

This clonotype was detected a few times. This chain links TRBV4-1 with TRBJ2-3; possible D gene TRBD2, 6 bases. The CDR3 loop spans 16 amino acids. The V and J ends lost 0 bases and 2 bases respectively, with 12 bases between them. CDR1 and CDR2 (germline): MGHRA, YSYEKL. CDR3 region: CASSQDLRGYTDTQYF. CDR3 nucleotides: TGCGCCAGCAGCCAAGATTTGCGGGGATACACAGATACGCAGTATTTT.